The clone carrying this T cell receptor beta chain was seen a single time. CDR1 and CDR2 from the germline V gene are SNHLY and FYNNEI. This CDR3 spans 14 amino acids. V dropped 5 bases and J dropped 5 bases, with 15 bases sitting between them. This entry belongs to a study of shared clonotypes between healthy human individuals. Method: immunoSEQ multiplex PCR; TCRdb's copy keeps in-frame clones and lacks some. The sample lists 2.3 million or so clones; 85% to 95% were seen once. This sequence originates from a man aged 18 to 29 in good health. Some clones in this sample may be carry-over from other donors' samples. The chain links TRBV2 to TRBJ2-5, with TRBD1 as a possible D gene (6 bases). The material sequenced was naive CD4+ T cells from PBMCs. Subset reported: CD45RA+ positively selected. In DNA form, the CDR3 reads TGTGCCAGCAGTCCAGACAGGAATCGGGAGACCCAGTACTTC. Amino acids: CASSPDRNRETQYF. The full variable domain, its missing parts supplied by reference TRBV2 and TRBJ2-5, is EPEVTQTPSHQVTQMGQEVILRCVPISNHLYFYWYRQILGQKVEFLVSFYNNEISEKSEIFDDQFSVERPDGSNFTLKIRSTKLEDSAMYFCASSPDRNRETQYFGPGTRLLVL.